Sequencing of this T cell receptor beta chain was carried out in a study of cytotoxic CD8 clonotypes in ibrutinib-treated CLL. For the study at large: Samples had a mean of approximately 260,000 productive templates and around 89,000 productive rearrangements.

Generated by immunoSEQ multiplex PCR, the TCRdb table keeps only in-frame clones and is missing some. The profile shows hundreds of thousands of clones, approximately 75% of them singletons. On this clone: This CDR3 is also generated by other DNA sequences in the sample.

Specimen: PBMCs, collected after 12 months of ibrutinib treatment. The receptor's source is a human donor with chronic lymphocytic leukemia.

CDR3 amino acids: CASSPGLAYEQYF. The CDR3 bases are TGTGCCAGCTCACCCGGCTTGGCCTACGAGCAGTACTTC. The rearrangement uses TRBV18 and TRBJ2-7; D gene ambiguous. Looked up from germline, CDR1 is KGHSH and CDR2 is LQKENI. V gave up 3 bases and J gave up 2 bases, with 8 bases separating them. CDR3 length: 13 residues.